This TCR beta chain was sequenced during a study of T cell responses to AZD1222 COVID-19 vaccine. Study context: Pooled in the analysis were second doses at about 4 or about 12 weeks.

Using immunoSEQ multiplex PCR, the repertoire was profiled, and TCRdb retains in-frame clones only, with some absent. The table lists some 150,000 clones, just under 95% of them singletons, with 4% to 5.5% in the top ten. Overall study results and limits: Spike-specific TCR depth and breadth grew after two AZD1222 doses. White British people made up most donors, females outnumbered males, and clonal diversity was possibly underestimated.

As concerns this clone: Its antigen is not known.

The input for sequencing was peripheral blood, taken on day 0 of AZD1222 vaccination. The sequence was collected from an adult in good health.

The CDR3 DNA follows: TGTGCCATCAGTGGAAGCGGGACCGACAATGAGCAGTTCTTC. Residues: CAISGSGTDNEQFF. The chain is built from TRBV10-3 and TRBJ2-1, with TRBD2 identical over 7 bases. J gave up 5 bases and V 4 bases, and 5 bases lay outside the gene matches. The CDR3 runs to 14 residues. CDR1 ENHRY and CDR2 SYGVKD come from the germline V gene.